This T cell receptor beta chain was captured by sequencing in a study of metastatic and nonmetastatic thyroid tumors. Looking at the study overall: Repertoires were compared across blood and tumor or nodule tissue from malignant and benign thyroid patients.

This CDR3 is 16 amino acids long. V was shortened by 3 bases and J by 2 bases, with 14 bases between the two germline ends. CDR1 is LNHDA and CDR2 is SQIVND in the germline V gene (reference sequence). Patients were all untreated before their thyroid surgery. Per the original methods: The distant-metastasis classifier for papillary thyroid cancer was built from CDR3 differences across clinicopathological groups. TCRdb re-called clones from the PCR reads using MiXCR. The V and J calls come from TCRdb's annotation, not from the publication. The profile shows 25,000 to 30,000 clones, around a quarter of them singletons. This clone was recorded many times. Antigen specificity is unknown. Other DNA sequences in the same sample also yield this CDR3. Whole-study findings and limits: Compared with benign nodules, malignant thyroid tumors were reported to have significantly higher TCR beta diversity in both blood and tumor.

This receptor was identified in a female donor with papillary thyroid cancer or a benign thyroid nodule (not recorded which). Some clones in this sample may be carry-over from other donors' samples. The source material was blood. This rearrangement joins TRBV19 to TRBJ1-5; D unresolved. The CDR3 sequence is CASSIGIQRGNQPQHF. CDR3 DNA: TGTGCCAGTAGTATTGGGATACAGAGGGGCAATCAGCCCCAGCATTTT.